These T cell receptor beta chains were read from a single sample in a study of early T cells in non-severe SARS-CoV-2 infection. TCRdb reanalysed the 5' RACE reads using MiXCR and keeps one entry per CDR3 protein. This sample has fewer than 65,000 distinct CDR3 sequences, with roughly 9% found just once. Sequenced material: whole blood. The source is an adult who was a healthcare worker with PCR-confirmed SARS-CoV-2 infection or an uninfected control (not recorded which). CDR3s include the opening cysteine and the closing phenylalanine or tryptophan. A D gene is named only where the DNA matches it firmly. Only some rows state a clone size, as once, few, many or a class for expanded clones.

j_gene | abundance | d_gene | v_gene | CDR3aa | CDR3nt
TRBJ1-5 | few | - | TRBV5-1 | CASSLGQPDQPQHF | TGCGCCAGCAGCTTGGGACAGCCCGATCAGCCCCAGCATTTT
TRBJ2-2 | many | - | TRBV6-1 | CASKPGRGGGTGELFF | TGTGCCAGCAAGCCAGGGAGAGGCGGTGGCACCGGGGAGCTGTTTTTT
TRBJ1-2 | few | - | TRBV7-9 | CASSLGGISGYTF | TGTGCCAGCAGCTTAGGAGGCATAAGTGGCTACACCTTC
TRBJ1-1 | few | TRBD1 | TRBV12-3/TRBV12-4 | CASRGDRGRTEAFF | TGTGCCAGCAGGGGAGACAGGGGGCGGACTGAAGCTTTCTTT
TRBJ2-2 | few | - | TRBV5-1 | CASSLRENTGELFF | TGCGCCAGCAGCTTGAGAGAGAACACCGGGGAGCTGTTTTTT
TRBJ2-7 | few | - | TRBV2 | CASRDGQLSYEQYF | TGTGCCAGCAGGGACGGACAGTTGTCCTACGAGCAGTACTTC
TRBJ2-3 | - | - | TRBV5-4 | CASSRASRTDTQYF | TGTGCCAGCAGCCGGGCTTCGAGGACAGATACGCAGTATTTT
TRBJ2-1 | - | TRBD2 | TRBV19 | CASSPSGGRSYNEQFF | TGTGCCAGTAGTCCTAGCGGGGGGCGCTCCTACAATGAGCAGTTCTTC
TRBJ2-5 | many | - | TRBV27 | CASRGGMETQYF | TGTGCCAGCAGGGGGGGTATGGAGACCCAGTACTTC
TRBJ2-7 | - | - | TRBV5-6 | CASSRGLLGEQYF | TGTGCCAGCAGCCGGGGACTCCTAGGGGAGCAGTACTTC
TRBJ1-1 | few | TRBD1 | TRBV6-1 | CASRWTGNTEAFF | TGTGCCAGCAGATGGACAGGGAACACTGAAGCTTTCTTT
TRBJ1-1 | - | - | TRBV3-1 | CASSQQYIGRNTEAFF | TGTGCCAGCAGCCAGCAATATATAGGGCGGAACACTGAAGCCTTCTTT
TRBJ1-1 | - | - | TRBV6-5 | CASSYPGLSNTEAFF | TGTGCCAGCAGTTATCCGGGACTGTCGAACACTGAAGCTTTCTTT
TRBJ1-5 | - | - | TRBV7-9 | CASSFSSNQPQHF | TGTGCCAGCAGCTTTAGCAGCAATCAGCCCCAGCATTTT
TRBJ2-1 | - | TRBD2 | TRBV12-5 | CASGPHGGGNEQFF | TGTGCTAGTGGTCCACATGGGGGGGGCAATGAGCAGTTCTTC
TRBJ2-7 | few | - | TRBV10-3 | CAISESNRVDEQYF | TGTGCCATCAGTGAGTCCAACAGGGTTGACGAGCAGTACTTC
TRBJ2-6 | many | TRBD1 | TRBV25-1 | CASSESGTAGANVLTF | TGTGCCAGCAGTGAATCCGGGACAGCTGGGGCCAACGTCCTGACTTTC
TRBJ1-4 | few | TRBD1 | TRBV29-1 | CSVFTGGKLFF | TGCAGCGTATTCACAGGGGGAAAACTGTTTTTT
TRBJ1-4 | - | - | TRBV12-3/TRBV12-4 | CASSLDKEEKLFF | TGTGCCAGCAGTTTGGATAAGGAGGAAAAACTGTTTTTT
TRBJ1-1 | - | - | TRBV18 | CASSLSMGENTEAFF | TGTGCCAGCTCATTGTCGATGGGGGAAAACACTGAAGCTTTCTTT
TRBJ2-1 | few | TRBD2 | TRBV5-5 | CASSLSGRVYNEQFF | TGTGCCAGCAGCTTATCAGGGAGGGTCTACAATGAGCAGTTCTTC
TRBJ2-3 | many | TRBD2 | TRBV20-1 | CSATAGTSVPDTQYF | TGCAGTGCGACTGCCGGGACTAGCGTCCCAGATACGCAGTATTTT
TRBJ2-3 | - | - | TRBV30 | CAWSGTYQDTQYF | TGTGCCTGGTCCGGGACTTATCAAGATACGCAGTATTTT
TRBJ2-7 | many | TRBD1 | TRBV2 | CASTTGGHEQYF | TGTGCCAGTACAACAGGGGGCCACGAGCAGTACTTC
TRBJ1-1 | - | - | TRBV12-5 | CASAYTEAFF | TGTGCTAGTGCCTACACTGAAGCTTTCTTT
TRBJ1-5 | few | - | TRBV20-1 | CSARDNSHSNQPQHF | TGCAGTGCTAGAGATAACAGCCATAGCAATCAGCCCCAGCATTTT
TRBJ2-3 | many | TRBD2 | TRBV6-1 | CASSLGLAGAYTQYF | TGTGCCAGTTCTCTTGGACTAGCGGGGGCGTATACGCAGTATTTT
TRBJ1-2 | many | - | TRBV4-1 | CASSQGLRRPYGYTF | TGCGCCAGCAGCCAAGGGCTCCGGAGGCCCTATGGCTACACCTTC
TRBJ1-1 | few | - | TRBV27 | CASSPQRGRVAFF | TGTGCCAGCAGTCCCCAAAGGGGTAGAGTAGCTTTCTTT
TRBJ1-1 | - | - | TRBV6-1 | CASSEGLGAFF | TGTGCCAGCAGTGAAGGCCTCGGGGCTTTCTTT
TRBJ2-2 | - | - | TRBV5-4 | CASSSQYPGELFF | TGTGCCAGCAGCTCCCAATACCCCGGGGAGCTGTTTTTT
TRBJ1-1 | - | - | TRBV20-1 | CSARGATEAFF | TGCAGTGCCAGAGGGGCCACTGAAGCTTTCTTT
TRBJ1-1 | large | - | TRBV10-2 | CASLPAGRGTEAFF | TGCGCCAGTTTGCCGGCGGGGCGAGGCACTGAAGCTTTCTTT
TRBJ1-1 | many | - | TRBV5-1 | CASRTGSNTEAFF | TGCGCCAGTCGAACAGGGAGTAACACTGAAGCTTTCTTT
TRBJ1-6 | many | - | TRBV12-3/TRBV12-4 | CASMDVLPLHF | TGTGCCAGCATGGATGTTTTACCCCTCCACTTT
TRBJ1-1 | many | - | TRBV5-5 | CASSLSPNTEAFF | TGTGCCAGCAGCTTAAGCCCCAACACTGAAGCTTTCTTT
TRBJ1-4 | few | - | TRBV7-9 | CASSGEGPMATNEKLFF | TGTGCCAGCAGCGGAGAGGGGCCCATGGCAACTAATGAAAAACTGTTTTTT
TRBJ1-1 | - | - | TRBV20-1 | CSASRTGNTEAFF | TGCAGTGCTTCCCGGACGGGGAACACTGAAGCTTTCTTT
TRBJ2-7 | many | - | TRBV10-3 | CAIRADNYEQYF | TGTGCCATCAGGGCGGACAACTACGAGCAGTACTTC
TRBJ2-7 | many | - | TRBV12-5 | CASGLSWTSNSYEQYF | TGTGCTAGTGGTTTGAGTTGGACTTCGAACTCCTACGAGCAGTACTTC
TRBJ1-6 | many | - | TRBV3-1 | CASSQVGENSPLHF | TGTGCCAGCAGCCAAGTCGGGGAGAATTCACCCCTCCACTTT
TRBJ2-1 | few | - | TRBV20-1 | CSARPGIGTYYNEQFF | TGCAGTGCCAGGCCCGGCATCGGGACCTATTACAATGAGCAGTTCTTC
TRBJ1-4 | - | - | TRBV6-5 | CASSSGPPNEKLFF | TGTGCCAGCAGTTCCGGGCCCCCTAATGAAAAACTGTTTTTT
TRBJ2-6 | many | TRBD1 | TRBV5-4 | CASSFPMGQGRTGANVLTF | TGTGCCAGCAGCTTCCCCATGGGACAGGGGCGGACTGGGGCCAACGTCCTGACTTTC
TRBJ2-5 | many | TRBD1 | TRBV12-5 | CASGLGTGREEKTQYF | TGTGCTAGTGGTTTAGGGACAGGGCGAGAGGAAAAGACCCAGTACTTC
TRBJ1-5 | many | - | TRBV19 | CASTTSRLMDQPQHF | TGTGCCAGTACCACCTCCCGGCTGATGGATCAGCCCCAGCATTTT
TRBJ1-4 | few | - | TRBV6-5 | CASSSHRGLGKLFF | TGTGCCAGCAGTTCTCACCGGGGGTTGGGGAAACTGTTTTTT
TRBJ2-7 | few | - | TRBV7-9 | CASNEGIGGEQYF | TGTGCCAGCAACGAGGGGATTGGCGGTGAGCAGTACTTC
TRBJ2-1 | few | TRBD2 | TRBV7-6 | CASTPTTGGAYNEQFF | TGTGCCAGCACCCCGACAACGGGGGGGGCCTACAATGAGCAGTTCTTC
TRBJ2-3 | few | - | TRBV4-2 | CASSQASGIDTQYF | TGTGCCAGCAGCCAAGCCAGCGGAATAGATACGCAGTATTTT
TRBJ1-5 | - | - | TRBV2 | CASSAEARQPQHF | TGTGCCAGCAGTGCTGAGGCTAGGCAGCCCCAGCATTTT
TRBJ2-5 | few | - | TRBV5-1 | CASSLLGSDVLAWQETQYF | TGCGCCAGCAGCTTATTGGGGAGCGACGTATTAGCTTGGCAAGAGACCCAGTACTTC
TRBJ2-3 | - | - | TRBV7-3 | CASSNMGYGTDTQYF | TGTGCCAGCAGTAATATGGGATACGGCACAGATACGCAGTATTTT
TRBJ2-3 | few | TRBD2 | TRBV6-2/TRBV6-3 | CASSFGLAGASTDTQYF | TGTGCCAGCAGTTTTGGTCTAGCGGGGGCTAGCACAGATACGCAGTATTTT
TRBJ2-4 | few | - | TRBV7-3 | CASSLHPARGIQYF | TGTGCCAGCAGCTTACATCCGGCCAGGGGCATTCAGTACTTC
TRBJ2-7 | - | TRBD1 | TRBV5-1 | CASSTSEGAGEQYF | TGCGCCAGCAGCACCAGCGAGGGGGCTGGTGAGCAGTACTTC
TRBJ1-6 | - | TRBD1 | TRBV10-3 | CASRTGGRSPLHF | TGTGCCAGCCGGACAGGGGGGCGGTCACCCCTCCACTTT
TRBJ2-3 | few | TRBD1 | TRBV5-1 | CASSLVSGGFTDTQYF | TGCGCCAGCAGCTTGGTTTCAGGGGGTTTCACAGATACGCAGTATTTT